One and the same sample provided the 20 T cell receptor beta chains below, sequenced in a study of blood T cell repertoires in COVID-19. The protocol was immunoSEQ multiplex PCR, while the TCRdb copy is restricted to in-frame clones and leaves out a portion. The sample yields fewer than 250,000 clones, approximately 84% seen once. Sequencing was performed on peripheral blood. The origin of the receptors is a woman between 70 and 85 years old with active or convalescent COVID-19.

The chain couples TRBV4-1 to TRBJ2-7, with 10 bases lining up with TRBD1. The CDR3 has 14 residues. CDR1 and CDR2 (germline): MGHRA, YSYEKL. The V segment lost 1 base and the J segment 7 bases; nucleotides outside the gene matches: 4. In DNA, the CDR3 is TGCGCCAGCAGCCAAGGACAGGGGGCGGGTGAGCAGTACTTC. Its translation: CASSQGQGAGEQYF.

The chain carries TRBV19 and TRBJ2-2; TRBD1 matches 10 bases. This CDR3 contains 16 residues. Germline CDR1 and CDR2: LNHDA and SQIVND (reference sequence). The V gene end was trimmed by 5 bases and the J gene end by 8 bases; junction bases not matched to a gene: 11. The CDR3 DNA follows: TGTGCCAGTAGTCATCCGGCCGACAGGGGGCCTGGGGAGCTGTTTTTT. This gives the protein CASSHPADRGPGELFF.

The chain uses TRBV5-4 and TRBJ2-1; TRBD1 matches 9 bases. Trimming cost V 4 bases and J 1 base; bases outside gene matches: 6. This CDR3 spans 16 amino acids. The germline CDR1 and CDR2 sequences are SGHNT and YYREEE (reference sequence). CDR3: CASSHGQGRSYNEQFF. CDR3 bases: TGTGCCAGCAGCCACGGACAGGGGCGTTCCTACAATGAGCAGTTCTTC.

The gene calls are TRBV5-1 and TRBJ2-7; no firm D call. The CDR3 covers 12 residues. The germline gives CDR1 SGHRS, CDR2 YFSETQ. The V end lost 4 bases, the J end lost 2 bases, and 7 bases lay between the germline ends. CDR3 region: CASSPPAYEQYF. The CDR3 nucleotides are TGCGCCAGCAGCCCCCCAGCCTACGAGCAGTACTTC.

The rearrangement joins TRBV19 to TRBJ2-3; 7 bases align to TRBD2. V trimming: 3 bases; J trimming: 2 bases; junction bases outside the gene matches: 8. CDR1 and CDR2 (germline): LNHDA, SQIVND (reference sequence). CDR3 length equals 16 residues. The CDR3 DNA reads TGTGCCAGTAGTATGGGCTCGGGAGGAGACACAGATACGCAGTATTTT. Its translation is CASSMGSGGDTDTQYF.

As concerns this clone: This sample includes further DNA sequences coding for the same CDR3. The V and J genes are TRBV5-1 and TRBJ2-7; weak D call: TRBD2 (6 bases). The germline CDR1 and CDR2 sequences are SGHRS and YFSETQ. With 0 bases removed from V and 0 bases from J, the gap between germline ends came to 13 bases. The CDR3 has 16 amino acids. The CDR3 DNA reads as TGCGCCAGCAGCTTGGGGCACCGGGACTCCTCCTACGAGCAGTACTTC. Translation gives CASSLGHRDSSYEQYF.

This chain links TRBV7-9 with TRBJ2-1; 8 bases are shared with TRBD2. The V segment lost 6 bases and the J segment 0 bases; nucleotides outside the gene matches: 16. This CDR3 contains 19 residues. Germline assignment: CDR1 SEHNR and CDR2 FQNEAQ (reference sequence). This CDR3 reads CASRPTSDNFKSSYNEQFF. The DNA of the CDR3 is TGTGCCAGCAGGCCGACTAGCGACAATTTCAAGAGCTCCTACAATGAGCAGTTCTTC.

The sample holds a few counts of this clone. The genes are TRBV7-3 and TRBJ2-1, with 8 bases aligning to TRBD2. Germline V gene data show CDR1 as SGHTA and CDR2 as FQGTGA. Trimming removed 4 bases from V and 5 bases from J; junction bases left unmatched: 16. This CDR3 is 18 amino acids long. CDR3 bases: TGTGCCAGCAGCTCCCCCGGCGGGCGCGGGAGGATGAACAATGAGCAGTTCTTC. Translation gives CASSSPGGRGRMNNEQFF.

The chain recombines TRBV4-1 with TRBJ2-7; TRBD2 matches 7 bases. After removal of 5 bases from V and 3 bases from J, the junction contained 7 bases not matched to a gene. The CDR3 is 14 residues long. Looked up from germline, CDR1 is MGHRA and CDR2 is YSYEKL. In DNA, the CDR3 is TGCGCCAGCAGCTCTGCGGCTAGCGGCTACGAGCAGTACTTC. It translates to CASSSAASGYEQYF.

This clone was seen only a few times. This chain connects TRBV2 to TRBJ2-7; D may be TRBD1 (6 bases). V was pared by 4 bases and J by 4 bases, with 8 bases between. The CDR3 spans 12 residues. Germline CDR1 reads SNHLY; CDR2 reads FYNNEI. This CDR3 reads CASSAQGYEQYF. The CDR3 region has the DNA TGTGCCAGCAGTGCACAGGGTTACGAGCAGTACTTC.

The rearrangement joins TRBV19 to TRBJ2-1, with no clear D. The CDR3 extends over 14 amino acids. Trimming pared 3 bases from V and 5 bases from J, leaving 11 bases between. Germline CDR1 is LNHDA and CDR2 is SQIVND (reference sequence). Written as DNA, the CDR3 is TGTGCCAGTAGTATCCGGGTGGGTCACAATGAGCAGTTCTTC. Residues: CASSIRVGHNEQFF.

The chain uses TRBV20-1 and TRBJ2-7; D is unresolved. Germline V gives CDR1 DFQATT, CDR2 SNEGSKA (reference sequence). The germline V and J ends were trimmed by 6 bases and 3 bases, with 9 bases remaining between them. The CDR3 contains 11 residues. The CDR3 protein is CSAWARYEQYF. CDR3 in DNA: TGCAGTGCCTGGGCCCGCTACGAGCAGTACTTC.

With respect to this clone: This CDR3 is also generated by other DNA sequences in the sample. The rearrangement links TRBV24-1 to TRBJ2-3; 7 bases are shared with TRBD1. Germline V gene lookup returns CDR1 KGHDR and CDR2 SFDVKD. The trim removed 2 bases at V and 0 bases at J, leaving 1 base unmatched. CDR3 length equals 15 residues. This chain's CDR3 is CATSDWTGSTDTQYF. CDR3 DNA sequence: TGTGCCACCAGTGATTGGACAGGTAGCACAGATACGCAGTATTTT.

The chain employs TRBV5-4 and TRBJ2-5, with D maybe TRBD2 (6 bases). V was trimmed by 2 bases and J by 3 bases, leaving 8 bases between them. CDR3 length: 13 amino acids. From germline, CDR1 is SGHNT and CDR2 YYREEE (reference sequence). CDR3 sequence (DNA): TGTGCCAGCAGCTTCCCGGGAGAAGAGACCCAGTACTTC. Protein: CASSFPGEETQYF.

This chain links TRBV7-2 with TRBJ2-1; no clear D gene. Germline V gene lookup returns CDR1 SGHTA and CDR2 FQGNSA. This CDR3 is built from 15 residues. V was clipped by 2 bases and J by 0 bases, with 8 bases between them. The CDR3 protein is CASSLTPSSYNEQFF. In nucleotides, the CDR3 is TGTGCCAGCAGCTTAACGCCGAGCTCCTACAATGAGCAGTTCTTC. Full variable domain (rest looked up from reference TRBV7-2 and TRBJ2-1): GAGVSQSPSNKVTEKGKDVELRCDPISGHTALYWYRQSLGQGLEFLIYFQGNSAPDKSGLPSDRFSAERTGGSVSTLTIQRTQQEDSAVYLCASSLTPSSYNEQFFGPGTRLTVL.

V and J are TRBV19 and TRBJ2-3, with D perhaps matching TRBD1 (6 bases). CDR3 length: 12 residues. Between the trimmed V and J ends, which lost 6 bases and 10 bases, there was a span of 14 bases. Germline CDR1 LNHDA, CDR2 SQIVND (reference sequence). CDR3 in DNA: TGTGCCAGTAGCCCAAACAGGGACCCGCAGTATTTT. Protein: CASSPNRDPQYF.

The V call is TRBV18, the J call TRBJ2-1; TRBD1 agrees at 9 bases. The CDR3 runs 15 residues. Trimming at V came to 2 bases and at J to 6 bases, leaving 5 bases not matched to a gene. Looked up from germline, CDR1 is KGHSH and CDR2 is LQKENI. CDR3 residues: CASSPGTGTTNEQFF. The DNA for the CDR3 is TGTGCCAGCTCACCAGGGACAGGGACTACCAATGAGCAGTTCTTC.

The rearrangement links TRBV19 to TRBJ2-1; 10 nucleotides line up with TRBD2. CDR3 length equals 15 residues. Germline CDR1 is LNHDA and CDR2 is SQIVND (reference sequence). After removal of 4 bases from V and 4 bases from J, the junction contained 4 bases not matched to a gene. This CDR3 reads CASSTLAGGYNEQFF. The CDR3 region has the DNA TGTGCCAGTAGTACTTTAGCGGGAGGATACAATGAGCAGTTCTTC.

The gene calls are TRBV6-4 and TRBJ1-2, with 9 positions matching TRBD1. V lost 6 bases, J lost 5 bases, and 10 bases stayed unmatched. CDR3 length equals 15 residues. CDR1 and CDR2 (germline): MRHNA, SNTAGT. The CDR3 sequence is CASSAGQGSRYGYTF. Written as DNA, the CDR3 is TGTGCCAGCAGCGCTGGACAGGGGAGTCGGTATGGCTACACCTTC.

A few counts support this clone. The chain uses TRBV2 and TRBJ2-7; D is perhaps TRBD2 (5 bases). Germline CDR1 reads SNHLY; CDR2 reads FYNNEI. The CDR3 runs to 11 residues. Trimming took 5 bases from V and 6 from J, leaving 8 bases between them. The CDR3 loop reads CASSQGSEQYF. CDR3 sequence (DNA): TGTGCCAGCAGTCAAGGGAGCGAGCAGTACTTC.